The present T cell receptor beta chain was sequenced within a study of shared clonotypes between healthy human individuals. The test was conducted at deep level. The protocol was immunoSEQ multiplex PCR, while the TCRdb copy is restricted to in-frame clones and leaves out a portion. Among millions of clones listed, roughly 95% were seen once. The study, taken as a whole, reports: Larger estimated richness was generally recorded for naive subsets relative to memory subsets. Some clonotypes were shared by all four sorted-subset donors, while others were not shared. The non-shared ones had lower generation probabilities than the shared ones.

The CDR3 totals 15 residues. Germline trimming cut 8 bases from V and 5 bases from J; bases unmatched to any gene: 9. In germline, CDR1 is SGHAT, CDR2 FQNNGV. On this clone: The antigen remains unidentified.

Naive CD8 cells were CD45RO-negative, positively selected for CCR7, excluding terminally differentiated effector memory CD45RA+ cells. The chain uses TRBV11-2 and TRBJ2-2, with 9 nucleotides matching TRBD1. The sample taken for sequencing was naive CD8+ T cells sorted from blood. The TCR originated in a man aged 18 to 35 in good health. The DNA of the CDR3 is TGTGCCAGCCTCGAAGGGACAGGGTATACCGGGGAGCTGTTTTTT. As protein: CASLEGTGYTGELFF.